These T cell receptor beta chains were read from a single sample in a study of cytomegalovirus exposure and HLA in healthy donors. Libraries were prepared by immunoSEQ multiplex PCR; TCRdb keeps only in-frame clonotypes and omits some of them. The sample shows roughly 170,000 clones, about 80% of them seen only once. The sequenced sample consisted of PBMCs. These receptor sequences come from a boy between 10 and 17 years old in good health and CMV-seronegative. CDR3s include the opening cysteine and the closing phenylalanine or tryptophan. The D gene is left open where the match is weak. A clone size is listed for some rows: how often the clone was seen (once, few, many), or a class if it is expanded.

CDR3nt | CDR3aa | v_gene | abundance | j_gene | d_gene
TGCAGCGTTGAAGGTCTGGGCAGTTCCTACGAGCAGTACTTC | CSVEGLGSSYEQYF | TRBV29-1 | . | TRBJ2-7 | .
TGCGCCAGCAGCCAAGTCAACGAGGGCACAGATACGCAGTATTTT | CASSQVNEGTDTQYF | TRBV4-1 | . | TRBJ2-3 | .
TGCGCCAGCAGCCAAGGGACTAGCGGCCTACTGGAGCAGTACTTC | CASSQGTSGLLEQYF | TRBV4-3 | . | TRBJ2-5 | TRBD2
TGTGCCAGCAGCATGGGGACAGGGGATAATCAGCCCCAGCATTTT | CASSMGTGDNQPQHF | TRBV11-1 | . | TRBJ1-5 | TRBD1
TGTGCCAGCAGTGAATACCTGGCAGTGAACACTGAAGCTTTCTTT | CASSEYLAVNTEAFF | TRBV25-1 | . | TRBJ1-1 | .
TGTGCCAGTAGTATGTCCCCTGGGACAGAGAAAAACCTCTTC | CASSMSPGTEKNLF | TRBV19 | . | TRBJ1-2 | TRBD1
TGTGCCAGCAGCTTTGACGCGGGGGGGAATTCACCCCTCCACTTT | CASSFDAGGNSPLHF | TRBV7-3 | . | TRBJ1-6 | .
TGTGCCAGCAGCAGGGGAACTGAAGCTTTCTTT | CASSRGTEAFF | TRBV2 | . | TRBJ1-1 | .
TGTGCCAGCAGTTACGGGCCAGGTTGGGTCTTC | CASSYGPGWVF | TRBV6-5 | . | TRBJ2-1 | .
TGTGCCAGCAGTTACTCGTCGTTCGGGGGTGAAAAACTGTTTTTT | CASSYSSFGGEKLFF | TRBV6-5 | . | TRBJ1-4 | .
TGTGCCAGCAGTTACTCCCCAGCGGGCAACATTCAGTACTTC | CASSYSPAGNIQYF | TRBV6-6 | few | TRBJ2-4 | .
TGCGCCAGCAGCCAAGGGAGAGGGGAAAAACTGTTTTTT | CASSQGRGEKLFF | TRBV4-1 | . | TRBJ1-4 | .
TGTGCCAGCAGCCCCCGGTGGACAGGGGGTAGCAACAATGAGCAGTTCTTC | CASSPRWTGGSNNEQFF | TRBV11-3 | . | TRBJ2-1 | TRBD1
TGTTCCAGCAGCCCACCCCTCGAGACACCCATGAACACTGAAGCTTTCTTT | CSSSPPLETPMNTEAFF | TRBV7-9 | . | TRBJ1-1 | .
TGTGCCAGCAGTGTGGCGGCTACCGATTCACCCCTCCACTTT | CASSVAATDSPLHF | TRBV6-4 | few | TRBJ1-6 | .
TGTGCCAGCAGCTTAGGCCTTGCCGGGGCGCCAGGGGATGAGCAGTTCTTC | CASSLGLAGAPGDEQFF | TRBV7-6 | few | TRBJ2-1 | .
TGTGCCAGCAGACGTACAGGGGAGGGCTACACCTTC | CASRRTGEGYTF | TRBV6-1 | few | TRBJ1-2 | TRBD1
TGTGCCAGTAGTCCCGGACAGGGGCGGAATCAGCCCCAGCATTTT | CASSPGQGRNQPQHF | TRBV19 | . | TRBJ1-5 | TRBD1
TGTGCCAGCTCACCACCGACGACAGTTTACACTGAAGCTTTCTTT | CASSPPTTVYTEAFF | TRBV18 | . | TRBJ1-1 | .
TGTGCTAGTGGTCCCGGAGGGACCTCCTACGAGCAGTACTTC | CASGPGGTSYEQYF | TRBV12-5 | . | TRBJ2-7 | .
TGTGCCAGCAGCGTTGACAGGGGCCAAGAGACCCAGTACTTC | CASSVDRGQETQYF | TRBV5-4 | . | TRBJ2-5 | TRBD1
TGCGCCAGCATCGGACAGAGAAACACTGAAGCTTTCTTT | CASIGQRNTEAFF | TRBV23-1 | . | TRBJ1-1 | .
TGTGCCAGCCGAGAGACTTGGCAGAATTTAAACTATGGCTACACCTTC | CASRETWQNLNYGYTF | TRBV27 | . | TRBJ1-2 | .
TGTGCCAGCAGTTCACTAGTGCCCCCCTACGAGCAGTACTTC | CASSSLVPPYEQYF | TRBV6-5 | . | TRBJ2-7 | .
TGTGCCAGTAGTATGAGACAGGGGCTGTTTTTT | CASSMRQGLFF | TRBV19 | . | TRBJ1-4 | TRBD1
TGTGCCAGCAGTGACTCTACTAGCGGGGGGGTTCCTGGGGCCAACGTCCTGACTTTC | CASSDSTSGGVPGANVLTF | TRBV6-4 | few | TRBJ2-6 | TRBD2
TGTGCCAGCAGCTTGGGTCGGGGCAATGAGCAGTTCTTC | CASSLGRGNEQFF | TRBV5-6 | . | TRBJ2-1 | .
TGTGCCAGCAGCTTGGTAGGGGGCAGCACTGAAGCTTTCTTT | CASSLVGGSTEAFF | TRBV5-4 | once | TRBJ1-1 | TRBD1
TGTGCCAGCAACCCAACAGGGGGCGGGTTCTACGAGCAGTACTTC | CASNPTGGGFYEQYF | TRBV9 | . | TRBJ2-7 | TRBD1
TGTGCCAGCAGCTCCCTACTACGGACCTACGAGCAGTACTTC | CASSSLLRTYEQYF | TRBV5-6 | . | TRBJ2-7 | .
TGCGCCAGCAGTTGGGGGACAGGGGATAATGAAAAACTGTTTTTT | CASSWGTGDNEKLFF | TRBV5-1 | . | TRBJ1-4 | TRBD1
TGTGCCAGCAGTGAAATAGGACAGGGTTTCCGTTACTATGGCTACACCTTC | CASSEIGQGFRYYGYTF | TRBV6-1 | . | TRBJ1-2 | TRBD1
TGTGCCAGCTCACCACCGTTAGGGGCGCGTGAAAAACTGTTTTTT | CASSPPLGAREKLFF | TRBV18 | once | TRBJ1-4 | .
TGTGCTAGCAGCTTATCTGCTAGCGGGGGGCATACTAGCACAGATACGCAGTATTTT | CASSLSASGGHTSTDTQYF | TRBV7-7 | . | TRBJ2-3 | TRBD2
TGTGCCAGCAGTTCTCCGTTCGTCGGGGCCAACGTCCTGACTTTC | CASSSPFVGANVLTF | TRBV6-5 | few | TRBJ2-6 | .
TGTGCCAGCACCGTACAGGGGTGGGCTTTCTTT | CASTVQGWAFF | TRBV6-6 | . | TRBJ1-1 | TRBD1
TGTGCCAGCAGCTTGGCCCGGGGGAATGAGCAGTTCTTC | CASSLARGNEQFF | TRBV5-6 | . | TRBJ2-1 | .
TGTGCCAGCAGCTTGGTGCCCGCCGGAGAGACCCAGTACTTC | CASSLVPAGETQYF | TRBV5-6 | once | TRBJ2-5 | .
TGTGCCAGTCGACAGGGGGGTATTGAGACCCAGTACTTC | CASRQGGIETQYF | TRBV19 | . | TRBJ2-5 | TRBD1
TGTGCCAGCAGGAGGGACAGGGGGAACACTGAAGCTTTCTTT | CASRRDRGNTEAFF | TRBV6-6 | . | TRBJ1-1 | TRBD1
TGCGCCAGCAGCTTTGACGGGGGTACTGGAAACACCATATATTTT | CASSFDGGTGNTIYF | TRBV5-1 | . | TRBJ1-3 | .
TGTGCCAGCAGCCAACGAAACATTAGACCAGGAAATAATGAGCAGTTCTTC | CASSQRNIRPGNNEQFF | TRBV4-2 | . | TRBJ2-1 | .
TGTGCCAGCAGCTTAGGCCGGGACAGGGGGTCCTACGAGCAGTACTTC | CASSLGRDRGSYEQYF | TRBV13 | . | TRBJ2-7 | TRBD1
TGTGCCAGCAGTTACTCGTTTCGGGGGGAGGGTGGCTACACCTTC | CASSYSFRGEGGYTF | TRBV6-6 | . | TRBJ1-2 | .
TGTGCCAGCAAAACCTTCTTAAGGGGGCGGTCGATCGAATCACCCCTCCACTTT | CASKTFLRGRSIESPLHF | TRBV27 | . | TRBJ1-6 | TRBD1
TGTGCCAGCAGCCCGACAGGGGAGGATGAAAAACTGTTTTTT | CASSPTGEDEKLFF | TRBV5-4 | few | TRBJ1-4 | TRBD1
TGTGCCTGGAGTCTCCCGGGACTAGTTCACGATACGCAGTATTTT | CAWSLPGLVHDTQYF | TRBV30 | . | TRBJ2-3 | TRBD2
TGTGCCAGCACAGGAGGATACGAGCAGTACTTC | CASTGGYEQYF | TRBV2 | . | TRBJ2-7 | .
TGTGCCAGCAGCTTTACAGGGGGCGCACGGAGCGAGCAGTACTTC | CASSFTGGARSEQYF | TRBV11-2 | . | TRBJ2-7 | TRBD1
TGTGCCAGCAGGGGGACAGTCGACTCTGGGGCCAACGTCCTGACTTTC | CASRGTVDSGANVLTF | TRBV5-5 | . | TRBJ2-6 | TRBD1